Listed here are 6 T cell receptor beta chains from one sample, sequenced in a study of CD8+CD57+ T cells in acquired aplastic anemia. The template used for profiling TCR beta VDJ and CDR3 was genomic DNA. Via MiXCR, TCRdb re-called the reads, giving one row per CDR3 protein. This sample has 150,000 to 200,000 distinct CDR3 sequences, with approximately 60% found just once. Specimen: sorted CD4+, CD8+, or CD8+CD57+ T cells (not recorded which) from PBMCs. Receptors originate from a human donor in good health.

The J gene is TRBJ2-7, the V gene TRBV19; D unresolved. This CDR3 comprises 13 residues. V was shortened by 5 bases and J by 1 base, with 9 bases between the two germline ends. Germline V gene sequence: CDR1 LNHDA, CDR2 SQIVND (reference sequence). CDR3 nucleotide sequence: TGTGCCAGTAGTCCCTTTGAGTCCTACGAGCAGTACTTC. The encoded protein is CASSPFESYEQYF.

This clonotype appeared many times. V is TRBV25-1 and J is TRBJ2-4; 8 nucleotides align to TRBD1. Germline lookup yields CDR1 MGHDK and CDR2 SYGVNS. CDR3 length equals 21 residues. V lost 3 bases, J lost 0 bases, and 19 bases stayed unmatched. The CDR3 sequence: CASSDMEPGQVSTGAKNIQYF. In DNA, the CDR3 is TGTGCCAGCAGTGACATGGAGCCGGGACAGGTGTCGACGGGAGCCAAAAACATTCAGTACTTC.

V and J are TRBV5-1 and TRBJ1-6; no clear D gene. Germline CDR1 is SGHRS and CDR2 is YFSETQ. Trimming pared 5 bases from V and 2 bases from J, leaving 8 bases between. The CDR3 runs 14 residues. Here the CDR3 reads CASSKETYNSPLHF. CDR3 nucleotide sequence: TGCGCCAGCAGTAAGGAAACCTATAATTCACCCCTCCACTTT.

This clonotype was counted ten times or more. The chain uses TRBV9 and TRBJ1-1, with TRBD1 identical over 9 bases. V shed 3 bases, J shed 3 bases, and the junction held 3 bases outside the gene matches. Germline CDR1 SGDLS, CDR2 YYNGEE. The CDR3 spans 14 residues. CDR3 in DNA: TGTGCCAGCAGCGCGACAGGGGGGCACACTGAAGCTTTCTTT. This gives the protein CASSATGGHTEAFF.

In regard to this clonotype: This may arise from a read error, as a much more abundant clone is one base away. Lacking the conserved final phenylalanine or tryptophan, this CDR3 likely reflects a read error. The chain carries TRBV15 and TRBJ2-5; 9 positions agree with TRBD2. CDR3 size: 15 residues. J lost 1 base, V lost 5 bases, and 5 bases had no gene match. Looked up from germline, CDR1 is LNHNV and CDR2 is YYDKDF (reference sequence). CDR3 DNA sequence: TGTGCCACCAGCGTCAGCGGGAGGCTCCAAGAGACCCAGTACCTC. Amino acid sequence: CATSVSGRLQETQYL.

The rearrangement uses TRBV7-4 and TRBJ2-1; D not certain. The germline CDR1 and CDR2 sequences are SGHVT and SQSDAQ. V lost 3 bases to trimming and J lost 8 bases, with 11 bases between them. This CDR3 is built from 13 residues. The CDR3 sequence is CASSFVSGDEQFF. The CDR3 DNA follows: TGTGCCAGCAGCTTTGTGAGTGGCGATGAGCAGTTCTTC.